This T cell receptor beta chain emerged from a study of CD8 T cells in ankylosing spondylitis (dated by TCRdb to about 2017). Regarding the complete study: To find TCR variants linked to disease, the study profiled T cell receptor beta repertoires in ankylosing spondylitis patients and healthy donors. The full study cohort was made up of approximately 24 ankylosing spondylitis patients and 108 healthy donors. Peripheral blood was sampled, and synovial fluid was additionally collected from ankylosing spondylitis patients.

Study-wide findings and limitations: In peripheral blood, the disease-linked clones were found at relatively low frequencies and had a CD8+ phenotype. According to the report, matched synovial fluid samples from ankylosing spondylitis patients were significantly enriched for the disease-linked clones. Some TCR beta motif variants had previously been reported in synovial fluid and blood of reactive arthritis patients, which suggested common disease-initiation mechanisms. A TCR beta motif made up of several highly homologous amino acid variants appeared to be characteristic of blood from ankylosing spondylitis patients.

Its CDR3 holds 15 amino acids, cysteine through phenylalanine. Of the read, only the CDR3 DNA is kept; its 45 bases are in frame from base 1. V is pared back by 4 bases and J by 6 bases, with 15 bases lying between the germline termini. CDR1 and CDR2, per the germline V gene, are MNHEY and SVGEGT. Sequencing instrument: Illumina HiSeq 2500. TCR beta libraries were prepared by quantitative 5'-RACE with molecular barcodes. The study's own analysis went as follows. A new computational method based on a probabilistic model of VDJ rearrangement was used to identify disease-linked TCR variants. The raw public reads went through TCRdb reprocessing: fastp at Q25, MiXCR clone calling, in-frame beta chains kept. Records with the same CDR3 protein are collapsed into one entry carrying the most frequent genes and DNA. In this record, the V and J calls reflect TCRdb's handling and not the investigators' own analysis. This sample comprises a few hundred thousand distinct CDR3 sequences, just under 7.5% of them detected only once. Approximately 15% of the sample comes from the top ten.

This clonotype was detected many times. Its target antigen remains unknown. Base qualities were left out, and no much larger clone turns up one base away. The clonotype was recovered from a male donor with ankylosing spondylitis. Source material: blood, either unsorted or a sorted T cell fraction (not recorded which). The rearrangement combines TRBV6-2 or TRBV6-3 with TRBJ2-2, with no reliable assignment of the D segment. For the CDR3, the sequence is CASSSPGWSAGELFF. The sequence in DNA is TGTGCCAGCAGTTCGCCTGGCTGGAGTGCCGGGGAGCTGTTTTTT.